This T cell receptor (beta chain) comes out of a study of T cell responses to AZD1222 COVID-19 vaccine. The study, taken as a whole, reports: Seropositive status at baseline applied to only 6 or 7 AZD1222 recipients. The repertoires were collected only after the peak T cell response. Clonal diversity was possibly underestimated, and white British individuals and females predominated among donors. Spike was spanned by vaccine-associated CD4 TCRs, with dominance at 160-218 and 743-854.

The data were produced by immunoSEQ multiplex PCR, yet TCRdb's version contains in-frame clones alone and is incomplete. Among 150,000 to 200,000 clones listed, about 89% were seen once. Trimming took 3 bases from V and 5 from J, leaving 12 bases between them. Germline V gene sequence: CDR1 KGHDR, CDR2 SFDVKD. The CDR3 consists of 15 residues. Of note for this clone: The antigen remains undetermined.

Sequenced here: peripheral blood, sampled on day 0 of AZD1222 vaccination. The chain is built from TRBV24-1 and TRBJ2-2; D is unresolved. The receptor was isolated from an adult in good health. The DNA for the CDR3 is TGTGCCACCAGTGATGTTGGAGTCCGGACCGGGGAGCTGTTTTTT. This encodes CATSDVGVRTGELFF.